This T cell receptor (beta chain) was recovered during a study of OX40 agonist ivuxolimab in advanced cancers. The overall study: Cohort: 80% to 90% men, mean age around 60, aged roughly 20 to 79. Patients achieving partial responses numbered three: one hepatocellular carcinoma case and two cutaneous melanoma cases. Whole-study results and caveats: Both CD4+ and CD8+ T cell populations in blood had undergone clonal expansion by week 6 at 0.1 to 3.0 mg/kg. The investigators did not determine what antigen specificity the expanded peripheral T cells had.

The method was immunoSEQ multiplex PCR; TCRdb's version includes in-frame clones alone and lacks a portion of them. Of more than 10,000 clones listed, 84% are singletons. The CDR3 sequence is 16 residues long. Trimming stripped 0 bases from V and 3 bases from J, with 12 bases between. The germline V gene has CDR1 SGHAT and CDR2 FQNNGV. Comments on this clone: The antigen is unknown.

V gene TRBV11-2 combines with J gene TRBJ2-1; D possibly matches TRBD1 or TRBD2 (5 bases each). The receptor was derived from an adult with an advanced solid tumor such as melanoma, head and neck, liver or kidney cancer. The source material was CD4+ or CD8+ T cells sorted from blood, sampled in a trial of the OX40 agonist ivuxolimab. Written as DNA, the CDR3 is TGTGCCAGCAGCTTAGATGGGGCGGGCGGCTACAATGAGCAGTTCTTC. Its translation is CASSLDGAGGYNEQFF.